This record concerns one T cell receptor beta chain sequence. In the original analysis: CDR3 was compared across clinicopathological groups, and the resulting differences were used to build a distant-metastasis classifier for papillary thyroid cancer. TCRdb reprocessed the PCR reads using MiXCR. These V and J calls are TCRdb output, not the study's own analysis. The sample has 30,000 to 40,000 clones; 20% to 25% are singletons. This specimen comes from a study of metastatic and nonmetastatic thyroid tumors. On the study more broadly: Repertoires from malignant and benign thyroid patients were compared across blood and tumor or nodule tissue.

V shed 7 bases and J 3 bases; nucleotides not matched to a gene: 8. The CDR3 runs 14 residues. Germline CDR1 is MDHEN and CDR2 is SYDVKM. Every patient was untreated before thyroid surgery. The sequencing sample was made of tumor tissue. The rearrangement links TRBV28 to TRBJ2-5; TRBD2 agrees at 7 bases. This clonotype was sampled from a male donor with papillary thyroid cancer or a benign thyroid nodule (not recorded which). Some clones in this sample may be carry-over from other donors' samples. CDR3 loop: CASIRSSGKETQYF. The CDR3 bases are TGTGCCAGCATTCGTTCCAGCGGGAAAGAGACCCAGTACTTC.